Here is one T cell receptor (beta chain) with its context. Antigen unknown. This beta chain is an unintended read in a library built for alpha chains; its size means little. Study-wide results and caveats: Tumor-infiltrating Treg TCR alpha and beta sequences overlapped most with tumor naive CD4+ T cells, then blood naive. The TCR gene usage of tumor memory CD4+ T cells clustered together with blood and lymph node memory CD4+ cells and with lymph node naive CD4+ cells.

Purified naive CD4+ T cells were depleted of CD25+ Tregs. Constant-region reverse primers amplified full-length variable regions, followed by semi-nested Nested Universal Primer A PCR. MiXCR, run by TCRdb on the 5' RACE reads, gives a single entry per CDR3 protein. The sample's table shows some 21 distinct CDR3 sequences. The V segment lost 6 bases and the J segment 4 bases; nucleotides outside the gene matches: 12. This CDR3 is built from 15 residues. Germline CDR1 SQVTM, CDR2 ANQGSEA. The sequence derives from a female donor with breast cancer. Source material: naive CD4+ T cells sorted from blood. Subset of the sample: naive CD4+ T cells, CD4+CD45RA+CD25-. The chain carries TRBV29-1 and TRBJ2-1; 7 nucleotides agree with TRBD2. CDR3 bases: TGCAGCGTGGCGGCAGGGAGCGGGGCTTACAATGAGCAGTTCTTC. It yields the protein CSVAAGSGAYNEQFF.